This T cell receptor beta chain came from a study of T-cell reconstitution after alpha-beta-depleted transplantation in children. Points from the study as a whole: Surviving recipient T cells and thymic progenitors accounted for the high day-60 TCRbeta diversity observed in some patients. It was reported that alpha-beta T cells came from several hundred expanded graft clones (about two months after transplant).

In germline, CDR1 is SGHDN, CDR2 FVKESK. The V end was cut by 0 bases, the J end by 5 bases, with 16 bases between. The CDR3 runs to 16 residues. As to this clonotype: Its antigen is as yet unknown.

TCRbeta library preparation incorporated unique molecular identifiers. TCRdb re-called the PCR reads through MiXCR, storing one row per CDR3 protein. The data show around 700,000 distinct CDR3 sequences, about 12% seen once. The TCR sequence derives from a girl aged 2-10 years with congenital amegakaryocytic thrombocytopenia, due to receive a stem cell transplant. The chain is built from TRBV14 and TRBJ2-5; either TRBD1 or TRBD2 may supply D (6 bases each). The material was PBMCs, obtained before TCRalphabeta/CD19-depleted stem cell transplant. The chain's CDR3 is CASSQDLGGVVETQYF. In DNA, the CDR3 is TGTGCCAGCAGCCAAGATCTCGGGGGCGTCGTCGAGACCCAGTACTTC.